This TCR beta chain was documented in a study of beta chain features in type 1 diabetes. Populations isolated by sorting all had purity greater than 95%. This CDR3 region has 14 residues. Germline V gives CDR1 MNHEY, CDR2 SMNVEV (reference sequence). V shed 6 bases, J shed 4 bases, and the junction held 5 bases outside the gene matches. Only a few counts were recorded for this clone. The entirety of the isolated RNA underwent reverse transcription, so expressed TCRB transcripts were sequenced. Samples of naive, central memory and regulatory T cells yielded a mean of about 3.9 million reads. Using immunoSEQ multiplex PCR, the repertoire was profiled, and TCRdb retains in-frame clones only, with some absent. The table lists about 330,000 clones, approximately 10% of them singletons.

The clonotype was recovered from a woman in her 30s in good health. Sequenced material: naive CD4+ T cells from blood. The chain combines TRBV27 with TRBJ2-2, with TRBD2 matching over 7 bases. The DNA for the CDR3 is TGTGCCAGCAGGAGGGAGGGAAGCACCGGGGAGCTGTTTTTT. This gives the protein CASRREGSTGELFF.